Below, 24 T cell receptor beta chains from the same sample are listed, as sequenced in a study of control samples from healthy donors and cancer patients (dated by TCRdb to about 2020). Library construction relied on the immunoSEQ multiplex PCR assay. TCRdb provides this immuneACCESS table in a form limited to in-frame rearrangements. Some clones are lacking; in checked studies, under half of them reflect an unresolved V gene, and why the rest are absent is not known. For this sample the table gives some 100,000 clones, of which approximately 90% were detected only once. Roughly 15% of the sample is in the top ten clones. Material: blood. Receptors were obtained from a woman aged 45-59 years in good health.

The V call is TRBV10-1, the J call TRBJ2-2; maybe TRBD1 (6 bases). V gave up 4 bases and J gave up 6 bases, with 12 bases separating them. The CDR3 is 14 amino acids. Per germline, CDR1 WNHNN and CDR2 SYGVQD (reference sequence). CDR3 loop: CASSANRVSGELFF. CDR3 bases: TGCGCCAGCAGTGCGAACAGGGTATCCGGGGAGCTGTTTTTT.

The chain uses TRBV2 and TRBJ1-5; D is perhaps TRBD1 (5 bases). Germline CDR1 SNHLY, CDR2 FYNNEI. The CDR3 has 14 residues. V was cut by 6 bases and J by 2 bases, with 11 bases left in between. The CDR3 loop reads CASSAGRRNQPQHF. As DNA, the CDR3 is TGTGCCAGCAGCGCAGGGAGGCGCAATCAGCCCCAGCATTTT.

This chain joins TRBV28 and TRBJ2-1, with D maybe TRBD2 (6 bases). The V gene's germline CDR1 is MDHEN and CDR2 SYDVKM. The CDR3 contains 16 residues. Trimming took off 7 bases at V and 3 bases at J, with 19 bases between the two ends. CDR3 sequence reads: CASMASVPVGYNEQFF. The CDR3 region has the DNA TGTGCCAGCATGGCTAGCGTCCCCGTGGGCTACAATGAGCAGTTCTTC.

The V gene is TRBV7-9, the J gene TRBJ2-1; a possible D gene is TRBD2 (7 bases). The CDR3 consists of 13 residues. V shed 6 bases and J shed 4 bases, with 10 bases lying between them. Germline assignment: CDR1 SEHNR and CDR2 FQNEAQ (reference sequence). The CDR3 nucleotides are TGTGCCAGCAGAAGGGGGGGTTACAATGAGCAGTTCTTC. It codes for CASRRGGYNEQFF.

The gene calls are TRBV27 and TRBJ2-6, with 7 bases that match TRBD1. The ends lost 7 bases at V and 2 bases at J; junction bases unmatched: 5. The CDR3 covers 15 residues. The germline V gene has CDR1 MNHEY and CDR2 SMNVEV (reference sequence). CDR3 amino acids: CASTSGGTGANVLTF. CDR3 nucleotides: TGTGCCAGCACCTCAGGGGGAACTGGGGCCAACGTCCTGACTTTC.

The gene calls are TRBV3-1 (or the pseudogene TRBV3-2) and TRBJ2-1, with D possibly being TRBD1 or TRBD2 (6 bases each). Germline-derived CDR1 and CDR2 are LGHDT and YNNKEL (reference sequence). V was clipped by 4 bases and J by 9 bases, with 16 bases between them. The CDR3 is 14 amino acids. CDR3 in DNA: TGTGCCAGCAGCCCCGGTCGTGGGGGGCGTGAGCAGTTCTTC. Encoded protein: CASSPGRGGREQFF.

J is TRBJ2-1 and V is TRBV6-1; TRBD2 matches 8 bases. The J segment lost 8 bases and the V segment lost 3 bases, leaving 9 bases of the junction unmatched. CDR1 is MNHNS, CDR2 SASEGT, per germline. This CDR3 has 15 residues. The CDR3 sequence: CASSDPGLVRDEQFF. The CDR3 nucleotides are TGTGCCAGCAGTGATCCGGGACTAGTAAGGGATGAGCAGTTCTTC.

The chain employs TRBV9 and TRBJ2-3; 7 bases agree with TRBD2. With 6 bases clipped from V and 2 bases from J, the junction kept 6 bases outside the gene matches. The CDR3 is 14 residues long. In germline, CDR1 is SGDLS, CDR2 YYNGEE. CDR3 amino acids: CASTPSGTTDTQYF. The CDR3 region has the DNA TGTGCCAGCACCCCCAGCGGGACCACAGATACGCAGTATTTT.

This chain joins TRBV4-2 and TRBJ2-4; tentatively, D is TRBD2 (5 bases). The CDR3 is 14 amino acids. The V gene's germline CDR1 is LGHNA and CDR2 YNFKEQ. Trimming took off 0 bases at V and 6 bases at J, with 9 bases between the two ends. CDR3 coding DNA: TGTGCCAGCAGCCAAGAAGAGGGATCAAACATTCAGTACTTC. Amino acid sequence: CASSQEEGSNIQYF.

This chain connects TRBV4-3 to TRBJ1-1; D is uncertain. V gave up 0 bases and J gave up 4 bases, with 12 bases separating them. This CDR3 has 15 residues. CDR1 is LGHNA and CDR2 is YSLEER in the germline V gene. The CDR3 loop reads CASSQDWPEGTEAFF. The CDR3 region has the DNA TGCGCCAGCAGCCAAGATTGGCCTGAGGGCACTGAAGCTTTCTTT.

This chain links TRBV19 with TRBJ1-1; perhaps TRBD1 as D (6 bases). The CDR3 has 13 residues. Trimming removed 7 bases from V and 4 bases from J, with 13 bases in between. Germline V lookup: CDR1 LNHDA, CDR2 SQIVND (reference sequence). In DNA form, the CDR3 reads TGTGCCAGTACCCTTTGGGGGGCCACTGAAGCTTTCTTT. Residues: CASTLWGATEAFF.

The CDR3 protein is CASSTRQGTRDQPQHF. The CDR3 bases are TGTGCCAGCAGCACTCGACAGGGGACGAGGGATCAGCCCCAGCATTTT. The chain carries TRBV7-2 and TRBJ1-5, with TRBD1 matching over 8 bases. Unmatched junction bases numbered 11, after V lost 5 bases and J lost 5 bases. Germline CDR1 is SGHTA and CDR2 is FQGNSA. The CDR3 length is 16 residues. The entire variable domain, with the rest obtained from reference TRBV7-2 and TRBJ1-5, is as follows: GAGVSQSPSNKVTEKGKDVELRCDPISGHTALYWYRQSLGQGLEFLIYFQGNSAPDKSGLPSDRFSAERTGGSVSTLTIQRTQQEDSAVYLCASSTRQGTRDQPQHFGDGTRLSIL.

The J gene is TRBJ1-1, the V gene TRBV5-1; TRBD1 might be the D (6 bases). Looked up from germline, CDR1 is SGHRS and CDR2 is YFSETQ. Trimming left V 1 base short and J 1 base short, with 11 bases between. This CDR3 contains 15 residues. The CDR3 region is CASSLTGTTNTEAFF. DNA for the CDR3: TGCGCCAGCAGCTTGACAGGGACGACGAACACTGAAGCTTTCTTT.

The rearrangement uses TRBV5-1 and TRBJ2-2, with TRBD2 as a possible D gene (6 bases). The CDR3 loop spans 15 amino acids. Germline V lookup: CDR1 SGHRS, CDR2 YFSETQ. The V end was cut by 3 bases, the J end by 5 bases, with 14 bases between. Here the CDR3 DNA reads TGCGCCAGCAGCTATGGACTACCGGGGACCGGGGAGCTGTTTTTT. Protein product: CASSYGLPGTGELFF.

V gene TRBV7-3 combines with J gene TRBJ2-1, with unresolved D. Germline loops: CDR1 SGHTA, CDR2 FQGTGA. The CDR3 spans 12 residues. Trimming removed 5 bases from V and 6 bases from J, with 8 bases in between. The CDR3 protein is CASSPTGNEQFF. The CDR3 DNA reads TGTGCCAGCAGCCCCACGGGCAATGAGCAGTTCTTC.

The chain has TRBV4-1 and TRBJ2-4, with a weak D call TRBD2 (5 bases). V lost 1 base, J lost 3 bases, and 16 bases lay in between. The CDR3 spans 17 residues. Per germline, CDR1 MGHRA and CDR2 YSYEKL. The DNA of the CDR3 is TGCGCCAGCAGCCAAGGAGATTTCCGGGATCGCAAAAACATTCAGTACTTC. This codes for CASSQGDFRDRKNIQYF.

The CDR3, as DNA: TGTGCCAGCGGGAACAGGGGGAGGGCTGAAGCTTTCTTT. This sequence encodes CASGNRGRAEAFF. The chain is built from TRBV14 and TRBJ1-1, with 8 bases fitting TRBD1. Germline CDR1 reads SGHDN; CDR2 reads FVKESK. This CDR3 has 13 residues. J lost 6 bases, V lost 8 bases, and 8 bases had no gene match.

Here the CDR3 reads CASSSSRGTEAFF. CDR3 nucleotide sequence: TGTGCCAGCAGCTCGAGCAGGGGCACTGAAGCTTTCTTT. The chain combines TRBV3-1 (or the pseudogene TRBV3-2) with TRBJ1-1; perhaps TRBD1 as D (6 bases). CDR1 LGHDT and CDR2 YNNKEL come from the germline V gene (reference sequence). The CDR3 consists of 13 residues. The germline V and J ends were trimmed by 5 bases and 4 bases, with 11 bases remaining between them.

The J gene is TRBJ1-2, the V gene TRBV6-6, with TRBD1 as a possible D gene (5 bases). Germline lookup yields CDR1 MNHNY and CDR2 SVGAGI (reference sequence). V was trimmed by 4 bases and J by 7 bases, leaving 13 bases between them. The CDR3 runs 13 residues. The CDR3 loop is CASSSSLGVGYTF. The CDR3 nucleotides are TGTGCCAGCAGTTCTTCCTTAGGGGTTGGCTACACCTTC.

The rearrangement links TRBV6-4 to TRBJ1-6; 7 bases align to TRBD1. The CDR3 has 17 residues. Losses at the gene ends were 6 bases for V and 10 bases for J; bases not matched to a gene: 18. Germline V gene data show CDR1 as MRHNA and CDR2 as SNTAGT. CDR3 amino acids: CASSPPTLVGGQSPLHF. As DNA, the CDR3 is TGTGCCAGCAGCCCCCCCACCCTGGTAGGGGGCCAATCACCCCTCCACTTT.

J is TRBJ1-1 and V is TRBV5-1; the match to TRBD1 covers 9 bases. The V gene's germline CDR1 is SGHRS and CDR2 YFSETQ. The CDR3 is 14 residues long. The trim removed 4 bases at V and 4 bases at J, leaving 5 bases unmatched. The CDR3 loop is CASSGGTGPTEAFF. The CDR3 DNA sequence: TGCGCCAGCAGCGGGGGGACAGGGCCCACTGAAGCTTTCTTT.

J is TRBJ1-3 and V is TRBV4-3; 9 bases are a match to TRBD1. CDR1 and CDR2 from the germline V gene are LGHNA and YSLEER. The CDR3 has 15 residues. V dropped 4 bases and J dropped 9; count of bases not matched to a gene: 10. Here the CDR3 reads CASSLTGTGSTTIYF. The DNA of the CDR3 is TGCGCCAGCAGCCTGACCGGGACAGGGTCTACCACCATATATTTT.

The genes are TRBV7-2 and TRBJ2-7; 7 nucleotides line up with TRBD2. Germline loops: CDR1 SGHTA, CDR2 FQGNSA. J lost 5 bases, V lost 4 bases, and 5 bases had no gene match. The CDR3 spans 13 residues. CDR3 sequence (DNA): TGTGCCAGCAGCTCCAGCGGGATCCACGAGCAGTACGTC. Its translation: CASSSSGIHEQYV.

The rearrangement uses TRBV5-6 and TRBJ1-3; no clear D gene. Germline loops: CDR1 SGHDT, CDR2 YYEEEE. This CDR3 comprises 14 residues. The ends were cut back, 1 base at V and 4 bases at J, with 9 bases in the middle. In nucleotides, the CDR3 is TGTGCCAGCAGCTTGTGGGGTCTAGGAAACACCATATATTTT. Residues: CASSLWGLGNTIYF.